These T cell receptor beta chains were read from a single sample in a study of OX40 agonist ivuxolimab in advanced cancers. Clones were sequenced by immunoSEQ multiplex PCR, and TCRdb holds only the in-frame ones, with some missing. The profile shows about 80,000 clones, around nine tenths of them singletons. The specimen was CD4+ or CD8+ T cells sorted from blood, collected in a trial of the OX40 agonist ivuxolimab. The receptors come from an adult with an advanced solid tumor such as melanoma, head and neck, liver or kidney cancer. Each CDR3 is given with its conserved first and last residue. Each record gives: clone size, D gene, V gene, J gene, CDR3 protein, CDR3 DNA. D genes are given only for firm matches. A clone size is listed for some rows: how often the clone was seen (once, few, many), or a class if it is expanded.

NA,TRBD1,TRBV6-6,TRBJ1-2,CASRRDRVDYGYTF,TGTGCCAGCAGACGGGACAGGGTAGACTATGGCTACACCTTC
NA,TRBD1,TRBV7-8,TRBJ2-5,CASSWTGIGETQYF,TGTGCCAGCAGCTGGACAGGGATCGGTGAGACCCAGTACTTC
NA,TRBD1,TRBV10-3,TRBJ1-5,CAISRQGQEPQHF,TGTGCCATCAGTCGACAGGGCCAGGAGCCCCAGCATTTT
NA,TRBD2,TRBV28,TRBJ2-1,CASSPPSLASGSGEQFF,TGTGCCAGCAGTCCCCCCTCGTTGGCTAGCGGGAGTGGAGAGCAGTTCTTC
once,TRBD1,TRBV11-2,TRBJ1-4,CASSLRGGDAQTNEKLFF,TGTGCCAGCAGCTTAAGAGGGGGCGATGCTCAAACTAATGAAAAACTGTTTTTT
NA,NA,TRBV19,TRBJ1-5,CASSRGISNQPQHF,TGTGCCAGTAGTAGGGGTATTAGCAATCAGCCCCAGCATTTT
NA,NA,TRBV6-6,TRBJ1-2,CASSYRDTNYGYTF,TGTGCCAGCAGTTACCGGGACACCAACTATGGCTACACCTTC
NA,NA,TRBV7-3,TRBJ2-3,CASSPRPGERDTQYF,TGTGCCAGCAGCCCTAGGCCGGGAGAGCGAGATACGCAGTATTTT
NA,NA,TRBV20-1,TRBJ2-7,CSARPTLEQYF,TGCAGTGCTAGGCCTACTCTGGAGCAGTACTTC
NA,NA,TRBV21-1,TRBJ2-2,CASSIGELFF,TGTGCCAGCAGCATCGGGGAGCTGTTTTTT
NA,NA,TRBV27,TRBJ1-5,CATRDRTFSNQPQHF,TGTGCCACCAGGGATAGGACATTTAGCAATCAGCCCCAGCATTTT
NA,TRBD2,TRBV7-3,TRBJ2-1,CASSSGPGLAGSYNEQFF,TGTGCCAGCAGCTCCGGTCCGGGACTAGCGGGATCATACAATGAGCAGTTCTTC
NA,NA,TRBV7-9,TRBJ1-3,CASSSNRDQSGNTIYF,TGTGCCAGCAGCTCGAACAGGGATCAATCGGGAAACACCATATATTTT
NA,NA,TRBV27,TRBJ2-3,CASSLKLGTQYF,TGTGCCAGCAGTTTAAAGTTGGGTACGCAGTATTTT
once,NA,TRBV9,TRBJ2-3,CASSPRLHTDTQYF,TGTGCCAGCAGCCCCCGTCTGCACACAGATACGCAGTATTTT
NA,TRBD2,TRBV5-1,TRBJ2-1,CASSRSLAGTVGNEQFF,TGCGCCAGCAGCCGGTCGTTAGCGGGAACCGTGGGCAATGAGCAGTTCTTC
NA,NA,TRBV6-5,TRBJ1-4,CASSYPPFEKLFF,TGTGCCAGCAGTTACCCCCCGTTCGAAAAACTGTTTTTT
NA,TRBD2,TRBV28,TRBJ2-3,CASSFGLAGGVDTQYF,TGTGCCAGCAGTTTCGGCCTAGCGGGAGGTGTAGATACGCAGTATTTT
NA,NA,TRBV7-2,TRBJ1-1,CASSFQPNTEAFF,TGTGCCAGCAGCTTCCAGCCGAACACTGAAGCTTTCTTT
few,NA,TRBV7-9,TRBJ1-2,CASSPLRPRGSGYTF,TGTGCCAGCAGCCCCCTCAGGCCCCGCGGGAGTGGCTACACCTTC
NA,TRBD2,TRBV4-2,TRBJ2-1,CASSQDGGRKQFF,TGTGCCAGCAGCCAAGACGGCGGGAGAAAGCAGTTCTTC
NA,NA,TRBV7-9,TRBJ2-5,CASSLAVGGPQETQYF,TGTGCCAGCAGCTTAGCGGTCGGTGGACCCCAAGAGACCCAGTACTTC
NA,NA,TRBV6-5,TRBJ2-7,CASSSLQRGAYEQYF,TGTGCCAGCAGTTCCCTTCAGCGAGGGGCCTACGAGCAGTACTTC
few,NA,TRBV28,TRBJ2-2,CASKRQNTGELFF,TGTGCCAGCAAGAGACAGAACACCGGGGAGCTGTTTTTT
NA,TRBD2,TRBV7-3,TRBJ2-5,CASSPGLAGFPWQETQYF,TGTGCCAGCAGCCCCGGACTAGCGGGGTTCCCGTGGCAAGAGACCCAGTACTTC
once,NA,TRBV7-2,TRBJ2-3,CASSLGYGGDTQYF,TGTGCCAGCAGCTTAGGATACGGCGGTGATACGCAGTATTTT
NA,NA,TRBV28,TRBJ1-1,CASSLIREGTEAFF,TGTGCCAGCAGTTTGATTAGGGAGGGCACTGAAGCTTTCTTT
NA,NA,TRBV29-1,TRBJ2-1,CSVNPYNNEQFF,TGCAGCGTTAACCCGTATAACAATGAGCAGTTCTTC
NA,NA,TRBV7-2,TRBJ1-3,CASSLTEVRGNTIYF,TGTGCCAGCAGCTTAACGGAAGTGAGGGGAAACACCATATATTTT
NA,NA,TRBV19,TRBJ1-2,CASSISPYPANYGYTF,TGTGCCAGTAGTATTTCACCCTATCCAGCCAACTATGGCTACACCTTC
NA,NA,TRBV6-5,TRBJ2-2,CASRQDRRTGELFF,TGTGCCAGCAGGCAGGACCGGAGGACCGGGGAGCTGTTTTTT
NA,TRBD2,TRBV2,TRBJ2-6,CASKWSSGDSGANVLTF,TGTGCCAGCAAATGGTCTAGCGGAGACTCTGGGGCCAACGTCCTGACTTTC
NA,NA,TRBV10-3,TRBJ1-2,CAISESSVASVSGYTF,TGTGCCATCAGTGAGTCATCTGTCGCTAGCGTCTCTGGCTACACCTTC
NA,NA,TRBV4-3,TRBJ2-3,CASSQEGGGGADTQYF,TGCGCCAGCAGCCAAGAGGGGGGAGGGGGCGCAGATACGCAGTATTTT
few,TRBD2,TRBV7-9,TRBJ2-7,CASSPTAGGTYEQYF,TGTGCCAGCAGCCCGACAGCGGGGGGGACCTACGAGCAGTACTTC
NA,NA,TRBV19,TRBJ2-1,CASSSRRGEQFF,TGTGCCAGTAGTTCCAGACGCGGTGAGCAGTTCTTC
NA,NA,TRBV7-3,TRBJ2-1,CASSLNRESYNEQFF,TGTGCCAGCAGCTTAAACAGGGAGTCCTACAATGAGCAGTTCTTC
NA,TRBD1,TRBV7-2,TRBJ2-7,CASRPGTGNSYEQYF,TGTGCCAGCAGGCCCGGGACAGGGAACTCCTACGAGCAGTACTTC
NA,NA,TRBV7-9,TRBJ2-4,CASSPGHNIAKNIQYF,TGTGCCAGCAGTCCTGGACACAACATAGCCAAAAACATTCAGTACTTC
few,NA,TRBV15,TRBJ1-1,CATSGSPLQGVTLRSREAFF,TGTGCCACCAGCGGATCGCCGTTACAGGGAGTGACTTTGAGAAGCCGTGAAGCTTTCTTT
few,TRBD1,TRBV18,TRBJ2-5,CASSPQWDREAWETQYF,TGTGCCAGCTCACCACAGTGGGACAGGGAGGCGTGGGAGACCCAGTACTTC
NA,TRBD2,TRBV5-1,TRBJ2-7,CASSPGGTSFYEQYF,TGCGCCAGCAGCCCGGGGGGGACTAGCTTTTACGAGCAGTACTTC
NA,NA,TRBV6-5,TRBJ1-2,CASRSGTRYGYTF,TGTGCCAGCAGGTCCGGGACTCGGTATGGCTACACCTTC
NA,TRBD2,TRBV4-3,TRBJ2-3,CASSQGLREGNTDTQYF,TGCGCCAGCAGCCAAGGACTACGGGAGGGAAACACAGATACGCAGTATTTT
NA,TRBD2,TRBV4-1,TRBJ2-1,CASSQVNLAGAFRNEQFF,TGCGCCAGCAGCCAAGTAAATTTGGCGGGAGCTTTTAGGAATGAGCAGTTCTTC
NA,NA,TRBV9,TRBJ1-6,CASQQSYNSPLHF,TGTGCCAGCCAGCAAAGCTATAATTCACCCCTCCACTTT
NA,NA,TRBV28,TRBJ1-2,CASSIRGYNYGYTF,TGTGCCAGCAGCATCAGGGGCTATAACTATGGCTACACCTTC